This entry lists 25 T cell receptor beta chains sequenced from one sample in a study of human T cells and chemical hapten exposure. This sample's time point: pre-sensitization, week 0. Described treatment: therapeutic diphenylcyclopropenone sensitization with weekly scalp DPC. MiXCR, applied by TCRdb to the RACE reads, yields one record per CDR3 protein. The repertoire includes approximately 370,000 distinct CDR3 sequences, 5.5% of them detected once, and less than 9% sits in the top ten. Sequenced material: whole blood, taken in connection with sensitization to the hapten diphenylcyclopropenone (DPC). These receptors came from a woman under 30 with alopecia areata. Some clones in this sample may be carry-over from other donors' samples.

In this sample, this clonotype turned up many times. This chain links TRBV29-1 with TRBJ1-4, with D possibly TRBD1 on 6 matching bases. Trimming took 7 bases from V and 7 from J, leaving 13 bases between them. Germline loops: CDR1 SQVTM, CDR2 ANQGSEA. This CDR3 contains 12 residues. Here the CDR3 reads CSAGTMGEKLFF. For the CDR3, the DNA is TGCAGCGCAGGGACAATGGGTGAAAAACTGTTTTTT.

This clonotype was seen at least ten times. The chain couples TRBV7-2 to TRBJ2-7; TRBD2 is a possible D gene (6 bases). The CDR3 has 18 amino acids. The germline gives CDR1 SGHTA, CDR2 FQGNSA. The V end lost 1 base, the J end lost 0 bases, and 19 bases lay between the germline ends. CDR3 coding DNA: TGTGCCAGCAGCTTAGAGGTGCAGCTGGCGGGGAGCTCCTACGAGCAGTACTTC. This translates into CASSLEVQLAGSSYEQYF.

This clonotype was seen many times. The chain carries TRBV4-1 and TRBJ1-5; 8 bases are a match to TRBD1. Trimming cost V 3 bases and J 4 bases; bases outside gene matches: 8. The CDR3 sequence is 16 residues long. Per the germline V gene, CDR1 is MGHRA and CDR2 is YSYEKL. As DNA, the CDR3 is TGCGCCAGCAGCCATCCGACAGGGGACCAGAATCAGCCCCAGCATTTT. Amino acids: CASSHPTGDQNQPQHF.

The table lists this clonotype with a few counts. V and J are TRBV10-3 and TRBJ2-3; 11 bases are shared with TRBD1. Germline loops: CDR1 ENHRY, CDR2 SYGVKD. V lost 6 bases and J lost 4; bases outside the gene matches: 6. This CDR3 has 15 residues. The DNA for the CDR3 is TGTGCCATCAGCCCCGGGGACAGGGGGGCAGATACGCAGTATTTT. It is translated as CAISPGDRGADTQYF.

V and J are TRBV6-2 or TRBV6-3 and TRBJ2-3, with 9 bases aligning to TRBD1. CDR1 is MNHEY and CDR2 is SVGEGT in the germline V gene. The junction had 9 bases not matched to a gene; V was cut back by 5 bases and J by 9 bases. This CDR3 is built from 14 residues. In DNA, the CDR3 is TGTGCCAGCAGTACCCCGACAGGGGGGCGCACGCAGTATTTT. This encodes CASSTPTGGRTQYF.

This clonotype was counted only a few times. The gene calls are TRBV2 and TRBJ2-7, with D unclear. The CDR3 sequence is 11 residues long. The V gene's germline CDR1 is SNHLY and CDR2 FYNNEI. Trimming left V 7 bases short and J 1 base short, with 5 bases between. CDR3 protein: CASTDSYEQYF. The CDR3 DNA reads TGTGCCAGCACTGATTCCTACGAGCAGTACTTC.

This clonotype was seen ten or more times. The CDR3 region is CASSTGGRQETQYF. CDR3 DNA sequence: TGTGCCAGCAGTACAGGGGGGCGGCAAGAGACCCAGTACTTC. The chain recombines TRBV12-3 or TRBV12-4 with TRBJ2-5; TRBD1 matches at 8 bases. This CDR3 contains 14 residues. V lost 5 bases and J lost 2; bases outside the gene matches: 4.

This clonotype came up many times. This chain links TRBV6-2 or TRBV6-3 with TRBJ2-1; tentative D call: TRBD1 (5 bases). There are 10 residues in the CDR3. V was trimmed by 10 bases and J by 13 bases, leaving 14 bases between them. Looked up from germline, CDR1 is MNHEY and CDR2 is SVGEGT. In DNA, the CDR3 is TGTGCCACCATGGAAAGGGGTCAGTTCTTC. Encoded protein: CATMERGQFF.

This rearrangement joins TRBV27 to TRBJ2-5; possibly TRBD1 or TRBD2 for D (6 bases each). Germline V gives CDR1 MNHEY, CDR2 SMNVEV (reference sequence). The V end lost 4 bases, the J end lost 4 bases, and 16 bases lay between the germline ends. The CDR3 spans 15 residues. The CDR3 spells CASSSGAHSRETQYF. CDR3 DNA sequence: TGTGCCAGCAGTTCGGGGGCCCATTCAAGAGAGACCCAGTACTTC.

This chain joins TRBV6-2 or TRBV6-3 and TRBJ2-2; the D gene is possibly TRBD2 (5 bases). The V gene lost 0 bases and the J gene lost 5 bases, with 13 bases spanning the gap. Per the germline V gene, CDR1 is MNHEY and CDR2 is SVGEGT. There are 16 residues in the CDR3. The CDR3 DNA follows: TGTGCCAGCAGTTACTCGAATTTGAGGGTAACCGGGGAGCTGTTTTTT. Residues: CASSYSNLRVTGELFF.

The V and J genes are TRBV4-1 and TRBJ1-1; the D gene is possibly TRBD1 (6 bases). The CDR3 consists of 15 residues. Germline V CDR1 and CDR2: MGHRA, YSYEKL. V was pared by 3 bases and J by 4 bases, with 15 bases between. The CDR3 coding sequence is TGCGCCAGCAGCCAGGCAGGGGAAGGGAGCACTGAAGCTTTCTTT. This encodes CASSQAGEGSTEAFF.

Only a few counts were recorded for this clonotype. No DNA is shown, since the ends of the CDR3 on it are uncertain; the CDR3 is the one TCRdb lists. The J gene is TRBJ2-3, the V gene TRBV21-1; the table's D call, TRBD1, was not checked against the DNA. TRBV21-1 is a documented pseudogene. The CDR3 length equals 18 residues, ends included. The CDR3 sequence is CASRWGQGARAHNDTQYF.

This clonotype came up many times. CDR3 nucleotides: TGTGCCAGCAGCCCCCATGTACTAGCAGTCTACGAGCAGTACTTC. Residues: CASSPHVLAVYEQYF. The V and J genes are TRBV28 and TRBJ2-7; a possible D gene is TRBD2 (6 bases). The CDR3 covers 15 residues. CDR1 is MDHEN and CDR2 is SYDVKM in the germline V gene. Trimming left V 6 bases short and J 3 bases short, with 18 bases between.

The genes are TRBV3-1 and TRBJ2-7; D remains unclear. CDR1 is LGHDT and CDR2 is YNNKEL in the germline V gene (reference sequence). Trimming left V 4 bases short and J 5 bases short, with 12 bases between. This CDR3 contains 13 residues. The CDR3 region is CASSPKSYNEQYF. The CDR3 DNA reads TGTGCCAGCAGCCCCAAAAGTTATAACGAGCAGTACTTC.

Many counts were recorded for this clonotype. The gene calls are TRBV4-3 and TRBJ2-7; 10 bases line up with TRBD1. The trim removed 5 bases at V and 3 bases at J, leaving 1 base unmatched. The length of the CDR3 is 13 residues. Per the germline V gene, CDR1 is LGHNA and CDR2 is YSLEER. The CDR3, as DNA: TGCGCCAGCAGCAGGGACAGGGGCTACGAGCAGTACTTC. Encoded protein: CASSRDRGYEQYF.

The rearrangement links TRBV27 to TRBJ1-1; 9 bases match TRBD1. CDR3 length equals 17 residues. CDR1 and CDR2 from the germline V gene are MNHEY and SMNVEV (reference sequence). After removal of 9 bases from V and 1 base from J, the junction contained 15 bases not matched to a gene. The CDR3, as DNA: TGTGCCAGAAGCAGGGGACAGGGCAGTGGGGAGAACACTGAAGCTTTCTTT. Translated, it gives CARSRGQGSGENTEAFF.

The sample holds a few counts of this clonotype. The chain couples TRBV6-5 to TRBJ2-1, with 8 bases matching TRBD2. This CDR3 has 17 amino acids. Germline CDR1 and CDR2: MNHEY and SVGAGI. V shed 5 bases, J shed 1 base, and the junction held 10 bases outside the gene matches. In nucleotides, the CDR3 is TGTGCCAGCAGTACTTATAGCGGGGCGGGTTCCTACAATGAGCAGTTCTTC. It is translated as CASSTYSGAGSYNEQFF.

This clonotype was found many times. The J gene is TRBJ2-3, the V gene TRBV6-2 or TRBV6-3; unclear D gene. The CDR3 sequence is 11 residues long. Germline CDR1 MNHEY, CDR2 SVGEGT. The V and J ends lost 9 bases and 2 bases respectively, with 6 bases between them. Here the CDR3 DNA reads TGTGCCAGTCGCTTCACAGATACGCAGTATTTT. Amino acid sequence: CASRFTDTQYF.

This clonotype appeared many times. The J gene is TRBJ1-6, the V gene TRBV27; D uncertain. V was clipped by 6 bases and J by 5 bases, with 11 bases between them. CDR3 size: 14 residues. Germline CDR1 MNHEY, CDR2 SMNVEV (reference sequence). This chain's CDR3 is CASSWSWNNSPLHF. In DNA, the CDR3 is TGTGCCAGCAGCTGGTCTTGGAATAATTCACCCCTCCACTTT.

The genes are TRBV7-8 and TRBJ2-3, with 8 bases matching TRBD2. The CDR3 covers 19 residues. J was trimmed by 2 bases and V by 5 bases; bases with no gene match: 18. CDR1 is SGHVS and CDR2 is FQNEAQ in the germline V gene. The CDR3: CASSPRRGAFFRNTDTQYF. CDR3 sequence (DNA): TGTGCCAGCAGCCCGCGGCGGGGGGCCTTCTTCCGAAACACAGATACGCAGTATTTT.

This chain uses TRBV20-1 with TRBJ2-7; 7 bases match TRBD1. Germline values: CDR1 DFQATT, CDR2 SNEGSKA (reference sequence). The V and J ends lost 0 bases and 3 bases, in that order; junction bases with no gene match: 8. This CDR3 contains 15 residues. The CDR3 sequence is CSARDPRQGDYEQYF. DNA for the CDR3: TGCAGTGCTAGAGACCCCCGGCAGGGGGACTACGAGCAGTACTTC.

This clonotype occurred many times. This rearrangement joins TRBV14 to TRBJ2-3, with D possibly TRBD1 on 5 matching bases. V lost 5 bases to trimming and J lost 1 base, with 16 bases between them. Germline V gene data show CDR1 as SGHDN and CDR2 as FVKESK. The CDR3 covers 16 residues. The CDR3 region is CASSGDQGIGTDTQYF. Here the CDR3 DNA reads TGTGCCAGCAGCGGAGACCAGGGTATTGGCACAGATACGCAGTATTTT. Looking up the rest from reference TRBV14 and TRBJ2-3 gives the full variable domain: EAGVTQFPSHSVIEKGQTVTLRCDPISGHDNLYWYRRVMGKEIKFLLHFVKESKQDESGMPNNRFLAERTGGTYSTLKVQPAELEDSGVYFCASSGDQGIGTDTQYFGPGTRLTVL.

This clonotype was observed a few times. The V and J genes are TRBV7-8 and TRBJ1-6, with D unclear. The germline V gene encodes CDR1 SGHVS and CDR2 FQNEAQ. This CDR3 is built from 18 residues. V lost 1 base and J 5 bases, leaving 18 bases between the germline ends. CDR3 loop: CASSLGGLGAADNSPLHF. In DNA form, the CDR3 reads TGTGCCAGCAGCTTAGGGGGTTTAGGTGCGGCGGATAATTCACCCCTCCACTTT.

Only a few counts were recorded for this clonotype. The CDR3 is CASSLRSPNTGELFF. The CDR3 region has the DNA TGTGCCAGCAGTCTAAGGTCGCCGAACACCGGGGAGCTGTTTTTT. The chain employs TRBV7-6 and TRBJ2-2; D gene uncertain. CDR3 size: 15 residues. V was trimmed by 6 bases and J by 0 bases, leaving 11 bases between them. CDR1 is SGHVS and CDR2 is FNYEAQ in the germline V gene.

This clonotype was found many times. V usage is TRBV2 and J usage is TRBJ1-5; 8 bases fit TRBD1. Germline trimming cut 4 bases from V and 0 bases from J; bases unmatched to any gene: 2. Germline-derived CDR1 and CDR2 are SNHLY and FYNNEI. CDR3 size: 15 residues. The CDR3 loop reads CASSAGGDSNQPQHF. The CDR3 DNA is TGTGCCAGCAGTGCAGGGGGCGATAGCAATCAGCCCCAGCATTTT.